The source of this TCR beta chain is a study of blood T cell repertoires in COVID-19. Produced via immunoSEQ multiplex PCR; TCRdb's table is partial and in-frame only. The sample lists around 140,000 clones; 85% to 90% were seen once. The TCR sequence derives from a man aged 60 to 75 who had recovered from COVID-19. Sequenced: PBMCs or T cells enriched from blood (not recorded which).

CDR3 sequence reads: CASSPDRAYEQYF. In DNA, the CDR3 is TGTGCCAGCAGCCCCGACAGGGCCTACGAGCAGTACTTC. The chain carries TRBV7-2 and TRBJ2-7; 7 bases match TRBD1. The V gene's germline CDR1 is SGHTA and CDR2 FQGNSA. V shed 5 bases, J shed 2 bases, and the junction held 3 bases outside the gene matches. The CDR3 covers 13 residues.